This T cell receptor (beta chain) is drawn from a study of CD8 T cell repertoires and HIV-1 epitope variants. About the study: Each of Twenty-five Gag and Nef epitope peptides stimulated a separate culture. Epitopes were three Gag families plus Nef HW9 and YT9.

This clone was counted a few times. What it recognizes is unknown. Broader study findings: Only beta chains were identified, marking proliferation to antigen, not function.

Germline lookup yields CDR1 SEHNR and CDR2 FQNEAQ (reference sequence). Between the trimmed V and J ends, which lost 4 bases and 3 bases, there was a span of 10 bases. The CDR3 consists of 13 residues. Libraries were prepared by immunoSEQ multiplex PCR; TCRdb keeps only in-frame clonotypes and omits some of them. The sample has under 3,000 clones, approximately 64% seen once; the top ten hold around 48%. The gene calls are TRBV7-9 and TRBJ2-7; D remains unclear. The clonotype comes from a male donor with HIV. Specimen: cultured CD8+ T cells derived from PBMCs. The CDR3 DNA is TGTGCCAGCAGCTCCCCATTTGACTACGAGCAGTACTTC. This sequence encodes CASSSPFDYEQYF.